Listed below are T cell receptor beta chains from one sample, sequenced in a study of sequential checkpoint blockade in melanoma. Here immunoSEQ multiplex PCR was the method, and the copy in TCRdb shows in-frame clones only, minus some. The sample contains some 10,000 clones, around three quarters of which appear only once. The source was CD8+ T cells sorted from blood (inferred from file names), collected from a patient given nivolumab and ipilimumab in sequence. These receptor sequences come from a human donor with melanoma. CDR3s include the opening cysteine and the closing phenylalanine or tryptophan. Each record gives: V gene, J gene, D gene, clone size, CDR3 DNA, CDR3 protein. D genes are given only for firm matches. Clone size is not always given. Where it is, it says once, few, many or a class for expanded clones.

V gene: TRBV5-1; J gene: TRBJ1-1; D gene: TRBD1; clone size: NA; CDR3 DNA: TGCGCCAGCAGCAAGCCACAGGGGATGAACACTGAAGCTTTCTTT; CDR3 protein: CASSKPQGMNTEAFF
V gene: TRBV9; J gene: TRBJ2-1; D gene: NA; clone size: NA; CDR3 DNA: TGTGCCAGCAGCGTAGTTCCGACGGGTGAGCAGTTCTTC; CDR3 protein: CASSVVPTGEQFF
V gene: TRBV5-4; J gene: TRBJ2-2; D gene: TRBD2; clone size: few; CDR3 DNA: TGTGCCAGCAGCCTACTAGCGGGGAACACCGGGGAGCTGTTTTTT; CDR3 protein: CASSLLAGNTGELFF
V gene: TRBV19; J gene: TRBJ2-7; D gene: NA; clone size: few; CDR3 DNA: TGTGCCAGTAGTAGCTCAGGGTCCTACGAGCAGTACTTC; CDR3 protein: CASSSSGSYEQYF
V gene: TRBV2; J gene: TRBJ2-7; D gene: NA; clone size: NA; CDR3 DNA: TGTGCCAGCAGTGACGGGGACTTACCTTACGAGCAGTACTTC; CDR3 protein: CASSDGDLPYEQYF
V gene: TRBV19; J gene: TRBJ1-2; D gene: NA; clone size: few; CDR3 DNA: TGTGCCAGTAGTCCCGGACAGCCCTATGGCTACACCTTC; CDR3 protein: CASSPGQPYGYTF
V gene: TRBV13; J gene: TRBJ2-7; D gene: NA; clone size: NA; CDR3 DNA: TGTGCCAGCAGCCCAGAGGCAGGGGCCTACGAGCAGTACTTC; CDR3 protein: CASSPEAGAYEQYF
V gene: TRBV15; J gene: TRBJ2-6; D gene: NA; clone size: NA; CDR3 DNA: TGTGCCACCAGCACAATGACAGCTTCCTTCTCTGGGGCCAACGTCCTGACTTTC; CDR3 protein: CATSTMTASFSGANVLTF
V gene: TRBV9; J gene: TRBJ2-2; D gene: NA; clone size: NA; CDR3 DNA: TGTGCCAGCAGCCTCGTCGCCGTGCCTCGGGAGACCGGGGAGCTGTTTTTT; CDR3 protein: CASSLVAVPRETGELFF
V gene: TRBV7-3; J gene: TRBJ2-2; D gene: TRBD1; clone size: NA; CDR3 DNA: TGTGCCAGCAGCATTGACAGGGGAGCCGGGGAGCTGTTTTTT; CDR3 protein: CASSIDRGAGELFF
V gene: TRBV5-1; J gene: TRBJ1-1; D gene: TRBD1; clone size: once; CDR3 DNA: TGCGCCAGCAGCTTTGGGACAGGGGGAGGCGCAGCTTTCTTT; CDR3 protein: CASSFGTGGGAAFF
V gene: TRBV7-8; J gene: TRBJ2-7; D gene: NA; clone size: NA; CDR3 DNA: TGTGCCAGCAGCTTAGGAGGCCCACCACGAGAGCAGTACTTC; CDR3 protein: CASSLGGPPREQYF
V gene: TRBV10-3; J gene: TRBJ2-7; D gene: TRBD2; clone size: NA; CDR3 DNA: TGTGCCATCAGTGAAACCCCCGGGACCACGTCTAGCGGGTCCTTCTACGAGCAGTACTTC; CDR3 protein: CAISETPGTTSSGSFYEQYF
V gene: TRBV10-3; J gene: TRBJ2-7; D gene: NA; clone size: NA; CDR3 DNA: TGTGCCATCAGTGAGTCGGCCAGACTATCCTACGAGCAGTACTTC; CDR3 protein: CAISESARLSYEQYF
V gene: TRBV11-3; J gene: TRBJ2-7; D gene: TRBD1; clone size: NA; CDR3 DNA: TGTGCCAGCAGCTTAGCGGACAGGGGGGATACCCCCTACGAGCAGTACTTC; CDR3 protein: CASSLADRGDTPYEQYF
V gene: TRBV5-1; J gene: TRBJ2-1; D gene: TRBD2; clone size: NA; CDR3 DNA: TGCGCCAGCAGCTTGGCTCGGCGGGAGTACAATGAGCAGTTCTTC; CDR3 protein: CASSLARREYNEQFF
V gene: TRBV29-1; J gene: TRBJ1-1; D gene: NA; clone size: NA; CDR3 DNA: TGCAGCGTGCAGGGGAACACTGAAGCTTTCTTT; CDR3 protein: CSVQGNTEAFF
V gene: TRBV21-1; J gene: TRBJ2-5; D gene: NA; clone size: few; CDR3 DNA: TGTGCCAGCAGGCCGACAGGGCGCCAAGAGACCCAGTACTTC; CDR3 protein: CASRPTGRQETQYF
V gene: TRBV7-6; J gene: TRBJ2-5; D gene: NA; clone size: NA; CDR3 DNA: TGTGCCAGCAGCCTCTCCCGCGGAGAGACCCAGTACTTC; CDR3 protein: CASSLSRGETQYF
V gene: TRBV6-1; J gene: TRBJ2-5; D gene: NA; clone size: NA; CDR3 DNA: TGTGCCAGCAGTGAAGCTGGGTCGGGGGTCCGGGAGACCCAGTACTTC; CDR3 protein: CASSEAGSGVRETQYF
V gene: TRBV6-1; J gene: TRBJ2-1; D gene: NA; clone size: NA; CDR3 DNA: TGTGCCAGCGCCGGGACTCTAGGGGTTAATGAGCAGTTCTTC; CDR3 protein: CASAGTLGVNEQFF
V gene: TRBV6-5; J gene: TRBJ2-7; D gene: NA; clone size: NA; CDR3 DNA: TGTGCCAGCAGTTACAGCCACACAGGCTACGAGCAGTACTTC; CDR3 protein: CASSYSHTGYEQYF
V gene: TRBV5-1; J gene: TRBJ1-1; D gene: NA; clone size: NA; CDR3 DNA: TGCGCCAGCAGCTCAGGGGTGGCGAACACTGAAGCTTTCTTT; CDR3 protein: CASSSGVANTEAFF
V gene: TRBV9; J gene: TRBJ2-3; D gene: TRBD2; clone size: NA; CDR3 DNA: TGTGCCAGCAGCCCCAGGACTAGCAGGGATACGCAGTATTTT; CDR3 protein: CASSPRTSRDTQYF
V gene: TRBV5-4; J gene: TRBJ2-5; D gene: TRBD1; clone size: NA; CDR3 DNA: TGTGCCAGCAGCTTGGTGGGACAGGGGAAAGAGACCCAGTACTTC; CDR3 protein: CASSLVGQGKETQYF
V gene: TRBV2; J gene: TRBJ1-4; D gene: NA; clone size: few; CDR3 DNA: TGTGCCAGCAGTCCCAGGGGAAGGGGTGAAAAACTGTTTTTT; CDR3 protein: CASSPRGRGEKLFF
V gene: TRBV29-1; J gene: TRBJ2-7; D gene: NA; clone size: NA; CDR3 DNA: TGCAGCGTCTGGAGTCAGCTCGGGCAGTACTTC; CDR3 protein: CSVWSQLGQYF
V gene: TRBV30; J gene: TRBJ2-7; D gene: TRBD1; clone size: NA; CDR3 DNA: TGTGCCTGGAGTATCGGGACAGGGGTCTACGAGCAGTACTTC; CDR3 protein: CAWSIGTGVYEQYF
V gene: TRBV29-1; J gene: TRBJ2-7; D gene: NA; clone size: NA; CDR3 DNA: TGCAGCGTTGTCCCGGGTCCTACCTACGAGCAGTACTTC; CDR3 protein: CSVVPGPTYEQYF
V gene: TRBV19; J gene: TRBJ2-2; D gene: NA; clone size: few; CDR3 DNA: TGTGCCAGTAGTATAGCCGGGGTAGCCGGGGAGCTGTTTTTT; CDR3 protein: CASSIAGVAGELFF
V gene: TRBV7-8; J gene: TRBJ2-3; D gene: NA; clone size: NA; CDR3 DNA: TGTGCCAGCAGCCCCCCGACAGTCGCGGCAGATACGCAGTATTTT; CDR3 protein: CASSPPTVAADTQYF
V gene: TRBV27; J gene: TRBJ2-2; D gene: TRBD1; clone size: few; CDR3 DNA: TGTGCCAGCAGTCCACAGGGGGCGGGCACCGGGGAGCTGTTTTTT; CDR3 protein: CASSPQGAGTGELFF
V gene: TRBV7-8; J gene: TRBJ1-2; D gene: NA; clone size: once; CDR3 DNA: TGTGCCAGCAGCCCCGGGACTCTTCTTGTTTATGGCTACACCTTC; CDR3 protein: CASSPGTLLVYGYTF
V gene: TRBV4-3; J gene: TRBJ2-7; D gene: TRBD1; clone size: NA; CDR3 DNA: TGCGCCAGCAGCCAAGAAGGACAGGGGGCTTGGGAGCAGTACTTC; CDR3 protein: CASSQEGQGAWEQYF
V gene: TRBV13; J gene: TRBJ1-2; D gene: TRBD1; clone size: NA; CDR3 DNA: TGTGCCAGCAGCCGCTGGAGGACAGGGGGCTACACCTTC; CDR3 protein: CASSRWRTGGYTF
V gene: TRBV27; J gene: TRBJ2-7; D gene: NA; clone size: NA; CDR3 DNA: TGTGCCAGCAGTCTAGCAATATTGGACGAGCAGTACTTC; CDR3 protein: CASSLAILDEQYF
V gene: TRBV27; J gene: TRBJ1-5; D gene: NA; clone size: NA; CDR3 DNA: TGTGCCAGCGGACTCAATCAGCCCCAGCATTTT; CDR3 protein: CASGLNQPQHF
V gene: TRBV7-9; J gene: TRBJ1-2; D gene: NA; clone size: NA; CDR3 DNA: TGTGCCATTACAGACGGATACTATGGCTACACCTTC; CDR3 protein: CAITDGYYGYTF
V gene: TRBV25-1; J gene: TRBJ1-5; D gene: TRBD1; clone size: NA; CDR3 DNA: TGTGCCAGCAGTGCTTCGACAGGGCTGGGTCAGCCCCAGCATTTT; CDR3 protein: CASSASTGLGQPQHF
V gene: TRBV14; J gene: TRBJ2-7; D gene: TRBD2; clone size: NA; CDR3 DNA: TGTGCCAGTGCGGGAGTTAGGTACGAGCAGTACTTC; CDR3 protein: CASAGVRYEQYF
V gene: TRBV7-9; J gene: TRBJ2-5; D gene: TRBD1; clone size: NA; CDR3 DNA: TGTGCCAGCAGCTCCATCACCACAGGGGGACAAGAGACCCAGTACTTC; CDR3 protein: CASSSITTGGQETQYF
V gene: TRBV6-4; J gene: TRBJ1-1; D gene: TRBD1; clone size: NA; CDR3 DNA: TGTGCCAGCAGTGACAGGGGGCACACTGAAGCTTTCTTT; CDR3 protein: CASSDRGHTEAFF
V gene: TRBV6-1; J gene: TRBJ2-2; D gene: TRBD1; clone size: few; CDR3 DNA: TGTGCCAGCGGACAGGGCGAGGTCACCGGGGAGCTGTTTTTT; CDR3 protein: CASGQGEVTGELFF